This T cell receptor (beta chain) was sequenced in a study of blood T cell repertoires in COVID-19. The CDR3 extends over 14 amino acids. Germline CDR1 and CDR2: SGHRS and YFSETQ. The ends were cut back, 5 bases at V and 0 bases at J, with 11 bases in the middle. TCRdb keeps only in-frame clones here, not all; method: immunoSEQ multiplex PCR. The sample has some 120,000 clones, around 70% seen once. The J gene is TRBJ2-5, the V gene TRBV5-1, with a tentative D call TRBD2 (6 bases). The sequence was obtained from a man older than 75 with COVID-19, enrolled during active disease. Sequencing input: peripheral blood. CDR3: CASRGGLNQETQYF. Here the CDR3 DNA reads TGCGCCAGCAGGGGGGGACTGAACCAAGAGACCCAGTACTTC.